What follows describes a single T cell receptor (beta chain). Its specificity is unknown. Mixed chimerism was transient after nonmyeloablative marrow transplants from related graft donors. These data belong to a study of Tregs in tolerant kidney transplant recipients. Whole-study results and caveats: Few patients were studied, so findings need validation in larger groups. The most relevant donor-specific Treg TCRbeta repertoire apparently came from expansion with activated donor B cells.

Here immunoSEQ multiplex PCR was the method, and the copy in TCRdb shows in-frame clones only, minus some. Among 100,000 or so clones listed, 80% to 95% were seen once. The V gene's germline CDR1 is LGHNA and CDR2 YSLEER. V lost 1 base to trimming and J lost 1 base, with 13 bases between them. The CDR3 length is 17 residues. This sequence originates from a human patient who received a combined kidney and bone marrow transplant. Some T cells may have originated in the graft donor. Sample: CD4+ T cells from blood (PBMCs), taken 12 months after the transplant. This chain links TRBV4-3 with TRBJ2-2, with D possibly matching TRBD2 (5 bases). The CDR3 sequence is CASSQVLSGKNTGELFF. The CDR3 DNA reads TGCGCCAGCAGCCAAGTTCTATCCGGGAAGAACACCGGGGAGCTGTTTTTT.